The rows below give T cell receptor beta chains drawn from one sample of a study of radiotherapy plus CTLA-4 blockade in lung cancer. Repertoires were generated with immunoSEQ multiplex PCR, while TCRdb's copy carries only in-frame clones and drops some. This sample has around 40,000 clones, with around 83% found just once. The specimen was peripheral blood, collected from a patient treated with radiotherapy plus ipilimumab. These receptors all stem from a human donor with non-small cell lung cancer who had stable disease on radiotherapy plus ipilimumab. The CDR3 runs from the conserved cysteine through the conserved F or W. A D gene is named only where the DNA matches it firmly. Clone size is stated in some rows and not others, as once, few, many or a class when expanded.

J: TRBJ2-3
V: TRBV6-4
size: .
D: .
CDR3: CASSDSAGPTTDTQYF
DNA: TGTGCCAGCAGTGACTCAGCAGGGCCCACCACAGATACGCAGTATTTT

J: TRBJ2-1
V: TRBV5-1
size: once
D: TRBD2
CDR3: CASSRRGLAGMGEQFF
DNA: TGCGCCAGCAGCCGAAGGGGACTAGCGGGAATGGGTGAGCAGTTCTTC

J: TRBJ2-3
V: TRBV28
size: .
D: TRBD2
CDR3: CASSGTSGDPGADTQYF
DNA: TGTGCCAGCAGTGGGACTAGCGGGGACCCCGGCGCAGATACGCAGTATTTT

J: TRBJ2-3
V: TRBV27
size: .
D: .
CDR3: CASSPIPTNMGQYF
DNA: TGTGCCAGCAGTCCCATCCCGACTAACATGGGGCAGTATTTT

J: TRBJ2-7
V: TRBV28
size: .
D: .
CDR3: CASSLQLGGYEQYF
DNA: TGTGCCAGCAGTTTACAGCTAGGAGGTTACGAGCAGTACTTC

J: TRBJ2-1
V: TRBV7-9
size: .
D: .
CDR3: CASSLDSNEQFF
DNA: TGTGCCAGCAGCTTAGATAGTAATGAGCAGTTCTTC

J: TRBJ2-7
V: TRBV21-1
size: few
D: .
CDR3: CASSKRDRTSGRWYEQYF
DNA: TGTGCCAGCAGCAAAAGGGATAGGACTAGCGGGAGATGGTACGAGCAGTACTTC

J: TRBJ1-2
V: TRBV4-3
size: .
D: .
CDR3: CASSQDLISGGYTF
DNA: TGCGCCAGCAGCCAAGATCTGATAAGCGGTGGCTACACCTTC

J: TRBJ2-7
V: TRBV5-8
size: once
D: .
CDR3: CASSPRELSYEQYF
DNA: TGTGCCAGCAGTCCCCGGGAGTTGTCCTACGAGCAGTACTTC

J: TRBJ1-3
V: TRBV10-3
size: .
D: .
CDR3: CAISEPQYSGNTIYF
DNA: TGTGCCATCAGTGAGCCTCAGTACTCTGGAAACACCATATATTTT

J: TRBJ2-7
V: TRBV4-3
size: .
D: TRBD2
CDR3: CASSQDRAGGISYEQYF
DNA: TGCGCCAGCAGCCAAGACCGGGCGGGAGGAATTTCCTACGAGCAGTACTTC

J: TRBJ2-1
V: TRBV5-1
size: .
D: TRBD2
CDR3: CASSFQTSGNNEQFF
DNA: TGCGCCAGCAGCTTTCAGACTAGCGGTAACAATGAGCAGTTCTTC

J: TRBJ2-7
V: TRBV2
size: .
D: .
CDR3: CASSEATAYEQYF
DNA: TGTGCCAGCAGTGAAGCAACAGCCTACGAGCAGTACTTC

J: TRBJ2-1
V: TRBV7-9
size: .
D: TRBD2
CDR3: CASSLARGLAEYNEQFF
DNA: TGTGCCAGCAGCTTAGCCCGGGGACTAGCGGAATACAATGAGCAGTTCTTC

J: TRBJ2-7
V: TRBV4-2
size: .
D: TRBD2
CDR3: CASSRASPGGPSEQYF
DNA: TGTGCCAGCAGCCGGGCTTCGCCGGGAGGCCCCTCCGAGCAGTACTTC

J: TRBJ1-2
V: TRBV30
size: .
D: TRBD1
CDR3: CAWSVLGQGYGYTF
DNA: TGTGCCTGGAGTGTACTTGGACAGGGCTATGGCTACACCTTC

J: TRBJ2-5
V: TRBV4-1
size: .
D: .
CDR3: CASSQAEAQYF
DNA: TGCGCCAGCAGCCAAGCTGAGGCCCAGTACTTC

J: TRBJ2-7
V: TRBV7-9
size: .
D: TRBD2
CDR3: CASSLAVGLAAYEQYF
DNA: TGTGCCAGCAGCTTAGCTGTGGGACTAGCGGCCTACGAGCAGTACTTC